Listed below are T cell receptor beta chains from one sample, sequenced in a study of T cell responses to AZD1222 COVID-19 vaccine. Sequenced by immunoSEQ multiplex PCR; TCRdb stores in-frame clones only, minus some. The table has fewer than 150,000 clones, about 94% seen once; the top ten hold more than 0.7%. The sample was peripheral blood, taken on day 0 of AZD1222 vaccination. The receptors were sampled from an adult in good health. The CDR3 runs from the conserved cysteine through the conserved F or W. D genes are given only for firm matches. Clone size is given for some rows only: seen once, a few or many times, or a class if the clone is expanded.

v_gene: TRBV6-5
d_gene: NA
abundance: NA
j_gene: TRBJ1-1
CDR3nt: TGTGCCAGCAGAGGAGACTCCACTGAAGCTTTCTTT
CDR3aa: CASRGDSTEAFF

v_gene: TRBV2
d_gene: NA
abundance: NA
j_gene: TRBJ1-1
CDR3nt: TGTGCCAGCAGTGCTCCTGGGATAGGGAACACTGAAGCTTTCTTT
CDR3aa: CASSAPGIGNTEAFF

v_gene: TRBV6-5
d_gene: TRBD1
abundance: NA
j_gene: TRBJ1-5
CDR3nt: TGTGCCAGCACCCTGGGACAGGGACTCCAGCCCCAGCATTTT
CDR3aa: CASTLGQGLQPQHF

v_gene: TRBV4-2
d_gene: TRBD2
abundance: medium-sized
j_gene: TRBJ2-7
CDR3nt: TGTGCCAGCAGCCAAGAGCGGGGGGGCTCCTACGAGCAGTACTTC
CDR3aa: CASSQERGGSYEQYF

v_gene: TRBV2
d_gene: NA
abundance: NA
j_gene: TRBJ1-5
CDR3nt: TGTGCCAGCAGTGGCCTTCAGTCTATTAGCAATCAGCCCCAGCATTTT
CDR3aa: CASSGLQSISNQPQHF

v_gene: TRBV5-1
d_gene: TRBD1
abundance: NA
j_gene: TRBJ1-2
CDR3nt: TGCGCCAGCAGCCCAGACAGGGATGGCTACACCTTC
CDR3aa: CASSPDRDGYTF

v_gene: TRBV5-1
d_gene: TRBD2
abundance: once
j_gene: TRBJ2-1
CDR3nt: TGCGCCAGCAGCCCGTCGGCGGGGGGGCACAATGAGCAGTTCTTC
CDR3aa: CASSPSAGGHNEQFF

v_gene: TRBV7-9
d_gene: NA
abundance: NA
j_gene: TRBJ2-1
CDR3nt: TGTGCCAGCAGCCCAACTAGCAGCTCTGACAATGAGCAGTTCTTC
CDR3aa: CASSPTSSSDNEQFF

v_gene: TRBV14
d_gene: NA
abundance: NA
j_gene: TRBJ1-2
CDR3nt: TGTGCCAGCAGCCAAGGGTTTCCCTATGGCTACACCTTC
CDR3aa: CASSQGFPYGYTF

v_gene: TRBV5-1
d_gene: NA
abundance: NA
j_gene: TRBJ1-1
CDR3nt: TGCGCCAGCAGCTGGGACCCCGCGAACACTGAAGCTTTCTTT
CDR3aa: CASSWDPANTEAFF

v_gene: TRBV27
d_gene: NA
abundance: NA
j_gene: TRBJ2-3
CDR3nt: TGTGCCAGCGGTGTTCGAGGCTTAACAGATACGCAGTATTTT
CDR3aa: CASGVRGLTDTQYF

v_gene: TRBV25-1
d_gene: TRBD1
abundance: NA
j_gene: TRBJ2-7
CDR3nt: TGTGCCAGCAGTGTCGGACAGGGCACTTACGAGCAGTACTTC
CDR3aa: CASSVGQGTYEQYF

v_gene: TRBV5-1
d_gene: NA
abundance: NA
j_gene: TRBJ2-1
CDR3nt: TGCGCCAGCAGCTTGTTGAATGAGCAGTTCTTC
CDR3aa: CASSLLNEQFF

v_gene: TRBV5-1
d_gene: NA
abundance: NA
j_gene: TRBJ2-6
CDR3nt: TGCGCCAGCAGCTTGAAGGGGACCGACCACTCTGGGGCCAACGTCCTGACTTTC
CDR3aa: CASSLKGTDHSGANVLTF

v_gene: TRBV5-1
d_gene: TRBD1
abundance: NA
j_gene: TRBJ2-3
CDR3nt: TGCGCCAGGACAGGGAGTAGCACAGATACGCAGTATTTT
CDR3aa: CARTGSSTDTQYF

v_gene: TRBV10-2
d_gene: NA
abundance: NA
j_gene: TRBJ1-1
CDR3nt: TGCGCCAGCAGTGAGGAGTTAGGCCCCACTGAAGCTTTCTTT
CDR3aa: CASSEELGPTEAFF

v_gene: TRBV4-1
d_gene: TRBD1
abundance: NA
j_gene: TRBJ1-2
CDR3nt: TGCGCCAGCAGCCAAGATTCAGGGGGCATTAACTATGGCTACACCTTC
CDR3aa: CASSQDSGGINYGYTF

v_gene: TRBV27
d_gene: NA
abundance: NA
j_gene: TRBJ1-2
CDR3nt: TGTGCCAGCAGTTTAGACGGCTCATATGGCTACACCTTC
CDR3aa: CASSLDGSYGYTF

v_gene: TRBV2
d_gene: NA
abundance: NA
j_gene: TRBJ1-2
CDR3nt: TGTGCCTGCGCCCAAGACATTAACTATGGCTACACCTTC
CDR3aa: CACAQDINYGYTF

v_gene: TRBV3-1/TRBV3-2
d_gene: NA
abundance: NA
j_gene: TRBJ1-1
CDR3nt: TGTGCCAGCAGCTCGGCGTGGGGGGACACTGAAGCTTTCTTT
CDR3aa: CASSSAWGDTEAFF

v_gene: TRBV6-2/TRBV6-3
d_gene: NA
abundance: NA
j_gene: TRBJ1-2
CDR3nt: TGTGCCAGCAGTACCCGTATCGGCTACACCTTC
CDR3aa: CASSTRIGYTF

v_gene: TRBV6-5
d_gene: NA
abundance: NA
j_gene: TRBJ1-5
CDR3nt: TGTGCCAGCGGCGTACAGGGAAATCAGCCCCAGCATTTT
CDR3aa: CASGVQGNQPQHF

v_gene: TRBV6-5
d_gene: TRBD1
abundance: NA
j_gene: TRBJ2-7
CDR3nt: TGTGCCAGCAGTTACTGGGACAGGCCCTACGAGCAGTACTTC
CDR3aa: CASSYWDRPYEQYF

v_gene: TRBV5-8
d_gene: TRBD2
abundance: NA
j_gene: TRBJ2-1
CDR3nt: TGTGCCAGCAGCTCCAGGGAGGGGCTACGTGGGCAGTTCTTC
CDR3aa: CASSSREGLRGQFF

v_gene: TRBV11-2
d_gene: NA
abundance: once
j_gene: TRBJ1-2
CDR3nt: TGTGCCAGCAGCCATCACGTGTCTGAGGATGGCTACACCTTC
CDR3aa: CASSHHVSEDGYTF

v_gene: TRBV7-2
d_gene: NA
abundance: NA
j_gene: TRBJ1-1
CDR3nt: TGTGCCAGCAGCTTAAGGTTGTCGAACACTGAAGCTTTCTTT
CDR3aa: CASSLRLSNTEAFF

v_gene: TRBV3-1/TRBV3-2
d_gene: NA
abundance: NA
j_gene: TRBJ2-3
CDR3nt: TGTGCCAGCACCACCACAGGGTCCAGCACAGATACGCAGTATTTT
CDR3aa: CASTTTGSSTDTQYF

v_gene: TRBV2
d_gene: NA
abundance: NA
j_gene: TRBJ2-3
CDR3nt: TGTGCCAGCAGTGAACAGGGTTTCGGAAACACAGATACGCAGTATTTT
CDR3aa: CASSEQGFGNTDTQYF

v_gene: TRBV7-3
d_gene: TRBD2
abundance: NA
j_gene: TRBJ2-2
CDR3nt: TGTGCCAGCAGCCCCCCGGGGGGGAACACCGGGGAGCTGTTTTTT
CDR3aa: CASSPPGGNTGELFF

v_gene: TRBV4-2
d_gene: TRBD1
abundance: NA
j_gene: TRBJ1-5
CDR3nt: TGTGCCAGCAGCCAAGATCGGACAGGGAGTTATCAGCCCCAGCATTTT
CDR3aa: CASSQDRTGSYQPQHF

v_gene: TRBV5-1
d_gene: NA
abundance: NA
j_gene: TRBJ2-2
CDR3nt: TGCGCCAGCAGCCCAGAACCTACCGGGGAGCTGTTTTTT
CDR3aa: CASSPEPTGELFF

v_gene: TRBV7-2
d_gene: NA
abundance: NA
j_gene: TRBJ2-1
CDR3nt: TGTGCCAGCAGCTTAGCTAGGGGCGGAGAGCAGTTCTTC
CDR3aa: CASSLARGGEQFF

v_gene: TRBV4-1
d_gene: NA
abundance: NA
j_gene: TRBJ2-7
CDR3nt: TGCGCCAGCAGCCAAGATCCCAAGTACGAGCAGTACTTC
CDR3aa: CASSQDPKYEQYF

v_gene: TRBV2
d_gene: NA
abundance: once
j_gene: TRBJ1-3
CDR3nt: TGTGCCAGCAGTGAAGAGGCAGGATCACTTGGAAACACCATATATTTT
CDR3aa: CASSEEAGSLGNTIYF

v_gene: TRBV5-1
d_gene: NA
abundance: NA
j_gene: TRBJ1-2
CDR3nt: TGCGCCAGCAGCCTCGGACAGTCTTCCCCCTATGGCTACACCTTC
CDR3aa: CASSLGQSSPYGYTF

v_gene: TRBV6-5
d_gene: NA
abundance: NA
j_gene: TRBJ1-2
CDR3nt: TGTGCCAGCACTACAGACCCATTGATACTCTATGGCTACACCTTC
CDR3aa: CASTTDPLILYGYTF

v_gene: TRBV5-1
d_gene: NA
abundance: NA
j_gene: TRBJ1-3
CDR3nt: TGCGCCAGCAGCTTGAATCCCATCACAGGGAGCTCTGGAAACACCATATATTTT
CDR3aa: CASSLNPITGSSGNTIYF

v_gene: TRBV10-3
d_gene: TRBD1
abundance: NA
j_gene: TRBJ2-5
CDR3nt: TGTGCCATCAGTGAGGGACAGGCGGCGCAAGAGACCCAGTACTTC
CDR3aa: CAISEGQAAQETQYF

v_gene: TRBV19
d_gene: NA
abundance: NA
j_gene: TRBJ1-6
CDR3nt: TGTGCCAGTAGGCTCGCGGGCCAATTTCTTAATTCACCCCTCCACTTT
CDR3aa: CASRLAGQFLNSPLHF

v_gene: TRBV20-1
d_gene: NA
abundance: NA
j_gene: TRBJ1-3
CDR3nt: TGCAGTGCTAGTAAGGGGGGACATGGAAACACCATATATTTT
CDR3aa: CSASKGGHGNTIYF

v_gene: TRBV2
d_gene: NA
abundance: NA
j_gene: TRBJ1-1
CDR3nt: TGTGCCAGCGATTGGCCAGGTAACACTGAAGCTTTCTTT
CDR3aa: CASDWPGNTEAFF

v_gene: TRBV5-1
d_gene: NA
abundance: NA
j_gene: TRBJ1-5
CDR3nt: TGCGCCAGCAGCTTAGAAGTTAATCAGCCCCAGCATTTT
CDR3aa: CASSLEVNQPQHF

v_gene: TRBV30
d_gene: NA
abundance: NA
j_gene: TRBJ1-2
CDR3nt: TGTGCCTGGACCTATCCCGGGGACCCTAACTTC
CDR3aa: CAWTYPGDPNF